The rows below give T cell receptor beta chains drawn from one sample of a study of T cell responses to AZD1222 COVID-19 vaccine. Here immunoSEQ multiplex PCR was the method, and the copy in TCRdb shows in-frame clones only, minus some. The sample has 150,000 to 200,000 clones; over 85% are singletons. The sequencing here drew on peripheral blood, taken on day 0 of AZD1222 vaccination. The receptors stem from an adult in good health. CDR3s include the opening cysteine and the closing phenylalanine or tryptophan. The D gene is left open where the match is weak. Clone size is given for some rows only: seen once, a few or many times, or a class if the clone is expanded.

- TRBJ1-2 few TRBV9 CASSVDPLTDYGYTF TGTGCCAGCAGCGTAGATCCGTTGACAGACTATGGCTACACCTTC
- TRBJ2-5 - TRBV3-1/TRBV3-2 CASSQPATLEETQYF TGTGCCAGCAGCCAACCAGCCACCTTAGAAGAGACCCAGTACTTC
- TRBJ2-3 - TRBV3-1/TRBV3-2 CASSQRSFGTQYF TGTGCCAGCAGCCAGCGGAGCTTTGGTACGCAGTATTTT
TRBD2 TRBJ2-1 - TRBV5-1 CASSLDFSGGEQFF TGCGCCAGCAGCTTGGACTTCAGCGGGGGTGAGCAGTTCTTC
- TRBJ1-4 - TRBV19 CASLGWKLFF TGTGCCAGTCTAGGGTGGAAACTGTTTTTT
- TRBJ1-1 - TRBV2 CASKLRNTEAFF TGTGCCAGCAAGTTAAGGAACACTGAAGCTTTCTTT
- TRBJ1-3 - TRBV11-2 CASSLNRGPGNTIYF TGTGCCAGCAGCCTGAACCGGGGGCCGGGAAACACCATATATTTT
TRBD1 TRBJ1-6 - TRBV7-9 CASSLARTGGNSPLHF TGTGCCAGCAGCTTAGCGAGGACAGGGGGTAATTCACCCCTCCACTTT
- TRBJ2-2 - TRBV3-1/TRBV3-2 CASRPGVPRDGELFF TGTGCCAGCAGACCAGGGGTACCCCGTGACGGGGAGCTGTTTTTT
- TRBJ2-5 once TRBV10-3 CAISEKETQYF TGTGCCATCAGTGAGAAGGAGACCCAGTACTTC
TRBD1 TRBJ2-7 - TRBV6-5 CASNLRATGFHEQYF TGTGCCAGCAATCTTCGGGCGACAGGGTTCCACGAGCAGTACTTC
TRBD1 TRBJ1-1 - TRBV19 CASNPQGGMVTEAFF TGTGCCAGTAACCCACAGGGGGGTATGGTAACTGAAGCTTTCTTT
TRBD2 TRBJ2-7 - TRBV3-1/TRBV3-2 CASSHGTSGTYEQYF TGTGCCAGCAGCCACGGGACTAGCGGGACCTACGAGCAGTACTTC
- TRBJ1-3 - TRBV10-1 CASSVTTGNTIYF TGCGCCAGCAGTGTGACTACTGGAAACACCATATATTTT
- TRBJ1-4 - TRBV5-1 CASSLAGWDGANEKLFF TGCGCCAGCAGCTTGGCCGGGTGGGACGGTGCTAATGAAAAACTGTTTTTT
- TRBJ1-5 once TRBV5-1 CASSPMGGGNQPQHF TGCGCCAGCAGCCCGATGGGGGGCGGTAATCAGCCCCAGCATTTT
TRBD2 TRBJ2-1 - TRBV29-1 CSVQTSGRTVSNEQFF TGCAGCGTGCAAACTAGCGGGAGGACCGTAAGTAATGAGCAGTTCTTC
- TRBJ2-5 - TRBV24-1 CATSDSRDSIGTQYF TGTGCCACCAGTGATTCCCGGGACTCAATAGGGACCCAGTACTTC
- TRBJ2-5 few TRBV29-1 CSVATGQETQYF TGCAGCGTAGCAACAGGTCAAGAGACCCAGTACTTC
TRBD2 TRBJ2-3 - TRBV28 CASSLSAGGPGGTDTQYF TGTGCCAGCAGTTTATCAGCGGGAGGACCAGGCGGCACAGATACGCAGTATTTT
- TRBJ2-3 once TRBV27 CASSLGASSTDTQYF TGTGCCAGCAGTCTGGGGGCGTCTAGCACAGATACGCAGTATTTT
- TRBJ2-4 - TRBV27 CASSLLGTGNIQYF TGTGCCAGCAGTTTACTCGGGACGGGAAACATTCAGTACTTC
- TRBJ2-1 - TRBV5-6 CASLPGLAYNEQFF TGTGCCAGCCTGCCAGGGCTAGCCTACAATGAGCAGTTCTTC
- TRBJ2-1 - TRBV7-9 CASSFSGVNEQFF TGTGCCAGCAGCTTTTCAGGGGTCAATGAGCAGTTCTTC
- TRBJ2-7 - TRBV7-2 CASSQMGRSYEQYF TGTGCCAGCAGCCAAATGGGACGGAGCTACGAGCAGTACTTC
TRBD1 TRBJ1-1 once TRBV29-1 CSSGQLNTEAFF TGCAGCTCGGGACAGTTGAACACTGAAGCTTTCTTT
TRBD1 TRBJ2-1 - TRBV5-1 CASSPGQGLNEQFF TGCGCCAGTTCCCCGGGACAGGGTTTGAATGAGCAGTTCTTC
TRBD1 TRBJ2-7 - TRBV7-8 CASSTDRAGEQYF TGTGCCAGCAGCACGGACAGGGCTGGCGAGCAGTACTTC
- TRBJ2-5 - TRBV6-1 CASSENPGLGETQYF TGTGCCAGCAGTGAAAACCCAGGCCTCGGGGAGACCCAGTACTTC
- TRBJ1-3 - TRBV4-1 CASSQDFAGEGNTIYF TGCGCCAGCAGCCAAGATTTCGCAGGCGAGGGAAACACCATATATTTT
- TRBJ2-6 - TRBV29-1 CSVEEYSGANVLTF TGCAGCGTTGAAGAGTACTCTGGGGCCAACGTCCTGACTTTC
- TRBJ1-1 - TRBV6-5 CASSHGGKGRTEAFF TGTGCCAGCAGCCACGGGGGAAAGGGGCGCACTGAAGCTTTCTTT
- TRBJ2-1 - TRBV25-1 CASSIRELVLDEQFF TGTGCCAGCAGTATACGGGAGTTGGTCTTGGATGAGCAGTTCTTC
- TRBJ1-1 once TRBV6-1 CASSEIWRVATEAFF TGTGCCAGCAGTGAAATTTGGAGGGTCGCGACTGAAGCTTTCTTT
- TRBJ1-6 few TRBV6-5 CAIDQTVYNSPLHF TGTGCCATCGATCAAACGGTGTATAATTCACCCCTCCACTTT
- TRBJ1-1 few TRBV6-5 CASSFTGSEAFF TGTGCCAGCAGTTTCACAGGGAGTGAAGCTTTCTTT